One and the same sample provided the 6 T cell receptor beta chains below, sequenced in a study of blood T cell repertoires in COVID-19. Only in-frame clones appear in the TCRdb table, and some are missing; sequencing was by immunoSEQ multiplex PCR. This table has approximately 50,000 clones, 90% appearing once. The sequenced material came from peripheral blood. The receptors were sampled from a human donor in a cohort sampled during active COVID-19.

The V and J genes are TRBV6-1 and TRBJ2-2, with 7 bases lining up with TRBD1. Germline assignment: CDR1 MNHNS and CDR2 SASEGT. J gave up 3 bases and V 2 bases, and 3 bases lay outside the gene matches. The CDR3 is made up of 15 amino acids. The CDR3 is CASSELTGYTGELFF. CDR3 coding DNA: TGTGCCAGCAGTGAACTGACAGGGTACACCGGGGAGCTGTTTTTT.

The CDR3 protein is CASSRAGQGTSEAFF. The CDR3 nucleotides read TGTGCCAGCTCAAGGGCCGGACAGGGGACGTCTGAAGCTTTCTTT. The chain combines TRBV18 with TRBJ1-1, with TRBD1 matching over 9 bases. Germline CDR1 KGHSH, CDR2 LQKENI. V lost 5 bases, J lost 6 bases, and 10 bases stayed unmatched. This CDR3 has 15 amino acids.

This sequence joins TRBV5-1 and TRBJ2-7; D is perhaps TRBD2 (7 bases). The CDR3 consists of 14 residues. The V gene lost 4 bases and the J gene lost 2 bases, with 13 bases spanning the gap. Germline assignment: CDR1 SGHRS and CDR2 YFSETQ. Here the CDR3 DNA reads TGCGCCAGCAGCGCGGGGGCCGAGCCCTACGAGCAGTACTTC. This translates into CASSAGAEPYEQYF.

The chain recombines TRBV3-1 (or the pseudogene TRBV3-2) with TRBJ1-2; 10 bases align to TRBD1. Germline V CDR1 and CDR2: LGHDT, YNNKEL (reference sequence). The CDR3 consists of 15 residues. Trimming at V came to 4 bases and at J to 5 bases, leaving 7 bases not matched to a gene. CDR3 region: CASSRQGAPGYGYTF. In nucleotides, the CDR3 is TGTGCCAGCAGCCGACAGGGGGCGCCGGGGTATGGCTACACCTTC.

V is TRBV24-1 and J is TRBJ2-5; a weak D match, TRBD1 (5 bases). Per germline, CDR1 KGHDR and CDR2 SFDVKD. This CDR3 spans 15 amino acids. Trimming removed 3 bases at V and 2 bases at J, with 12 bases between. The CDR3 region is CATSDTGDLQETQYF. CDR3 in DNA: TGTGCCACCAGTGATACAGGAGATCTTCAAGAGACCCAGTACTTC.

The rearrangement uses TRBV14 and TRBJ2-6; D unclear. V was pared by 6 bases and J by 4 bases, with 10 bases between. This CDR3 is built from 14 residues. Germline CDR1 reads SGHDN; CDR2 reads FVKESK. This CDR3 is CASRPSSGANVLTF. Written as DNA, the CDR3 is TGTGCCAGCAGGCCTAGTTCCGGGGCCAACGTCCTGACTTTC.